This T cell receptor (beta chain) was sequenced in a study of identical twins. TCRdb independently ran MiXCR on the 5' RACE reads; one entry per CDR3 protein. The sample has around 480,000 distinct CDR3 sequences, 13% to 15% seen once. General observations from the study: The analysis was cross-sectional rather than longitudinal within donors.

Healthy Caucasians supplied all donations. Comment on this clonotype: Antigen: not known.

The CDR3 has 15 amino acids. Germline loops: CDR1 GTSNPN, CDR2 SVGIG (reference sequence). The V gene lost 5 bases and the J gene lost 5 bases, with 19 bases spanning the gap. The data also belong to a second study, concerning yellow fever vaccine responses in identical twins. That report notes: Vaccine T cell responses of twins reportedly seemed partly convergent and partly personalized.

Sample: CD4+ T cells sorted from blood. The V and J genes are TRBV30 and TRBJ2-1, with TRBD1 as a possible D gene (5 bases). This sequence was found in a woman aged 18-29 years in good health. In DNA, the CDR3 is TGTGCCTGGGCCCTAGGGGCACGGAGTGACAATGAGCAGTTCTTC. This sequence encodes CAWALGARSDNEQFF.